This passage covers 18 T cell receptor beta chains from one sample sequenced in a study of blood T cell repertoires in COVID-19 (TCRdb year 2020). The method was the immunoSEQ multiplex PCR assay. Not all clones reach the TCRdb copy of this immuneACCESS table, which keeps in-frame sequences only. Checked studies attribute under half of the gap to unresolved V genes and leave the rest unexplained. Recorded for this sample are approximately 300,000 clones; 89% of them occurred a single time. The ten biggest clones cover around 6% of the sample. The material sequenced was peripheral blood. Every receptor here comes from a man in his late teens or twenties who had recovered from COVID-19.

The V and J genes are TRBV5-1 and TRBJ1-4, with 9 bases fitting TRBD1. Germline CDR1 reads SGHRS; CDR2 reads YFSETQ. J gave up 6 bases and V 4 bases, and 4 bases lay outside the gene matches. The CDR3 length is 14 residues. The chain's CDR3 is CASSPRTGDEKLFF. The CDR3 nucleotides read TGCGCCAGCAGCCCTCGGACAGGGGATGAAAAACTGTTTTTT.

The chain carries TRBV24-1 and TRBJ2-5; D is possibly TRBD2 (5 bases). Germline loops: CDR1 KGHDR, CDR2 SFDVKD. There are 15 residues in the CDR3. V gave up 4 bases and J gave up 5 bases, with 16 bases separating them. Here the CDR3 reads CATSDPSRSGETQYF. The CDR3 DNA follows: TGTGCCACCAGTGACCCCAGCCGTTCGGGGGAGACCCAGTACTTC.

The V and J genes are TRBV19 and TRBJ1-6; TRBD1 aligns across 9 bases. This CDR3 spans 14 amino acids. Germline trimming cut 3 bases from V and 7 bases from J; bases unmatched to any gene: 1. Germline V gives CDR1 LNHDA, CDR2 SQIVND (reference sequence). DNA of the CDR3: TGTGCCAGTAGTATCGGGACAGGGAATTCACCCCTCCACTTT. Its translation is CASSIGTGNSPLHF.

V gene TRBV4-1 combines with J gene TRBJ2-1; D may be TRBD2 (6 bases). The V gene's germline CDR1 is MGHRA and CDR2 YSYEKL. This CDR3 has 16 residues. V shed 1 base and J shed 3 bases, with 13 bases lying between them. This chain's CDR3 is CASSQAWGEIYNEQFF. DNA of the CDR3: TGCGCCAGCAGCCAAGCTTGGGGGGAAATCTACAATGAGCAGTTCTTC.

The chain couples TRBV19 to TRBJ1-1; 7 positions match TRBD1. V dropped 4 bases and J dropped 11; count of bases not matched to a gene: 10. Germline CDR1 reads LNHDA; CDR2 reads SQIVND (reference sequence). The length of the CDR3 is 13 residues. The CDR3 DNA reads TGTGCCAGTAGTACTCCTCCCGGGACAGTGGCTTTCTTT. This encodes CASSTPPGTVAFF.

The chain recombines TRBV11-2 with TRBJ2-5; the D gene is possibly TRBD2 (5 bases). Germline V gene sequence: CDR1 SGHAT, CDR2 FQNNGV. V was trimmed by 5 bases and J by 2 bases, leaving 15 bases between them. CDR3 length: 15 residues. CDR3 in amino acids: CASSDLRGQQETQYF. The CDR3 bases are TGTGCCAGCAGCGACCTTCGGGGTCAACAAGAGACCCAGTACTTC. The full variable domain, rest sourced from reference TRBV11-2 and TRBJ2-5, is EAGVAQSPRYKIIEKRQSVAFWCNPISGHATLYWYQQILGQGPKLLIQFQNNGVVDDSQLPKDRFSAERLKGVDSTLKIQPAKLEDSAVYLCASSDLRGQQETQYFGPGTRLLVL.

The chain recombines TRBV25-1 with TRBJ2-3, with D perhaps TRBD1 (5 bases). Germline CDR1 is MGHDK and CDR2 is SYGVNS. The CDR3 spans 16 residues. With 1 base removed from V and 1 base from J, the gap between germline ends came to 12 bases. In nucleotides, the CDR3 is TGTGCCAGCAGTGAATCGGTAGGCAGGGGCACAGATACGCAGTATTTT. This codes for CASSESVGRGTDTQYF.

This clone was recorded at least ten times. The chain recombines TRBV15 with TRBJ1-2; TRBD1 matches at 8 bases. Unmatched junction bases numbered 8, after V lost 2 bases and J lost 6 bases. Looked up from germline, CDR1 is LNHNV and CDR2 is YYDKDF (reference sequence). The CDR3 contains 15 residues. The CDR3 DNA reads TGTGCCACCAGCAGATTATCAGGGGGCGCGGATGGCTACACCTTC. It translates to CATSRLSGGADGYTF.

The chain employs TRBV4-2 and TRBJ2-7; D is unclear. Germline CDR1 and CDR2: LGHNA and YNFKEQ. Trimming removed 0 bases from V and 0 bases from J, with 6 bases in between. The CDR3 length is 14 residues. CDR3 sequence reads: CASSQDWSSYEQYF. The CDR3 nucleotides read TGTGCCAGCAGCCAAGATTGGAGCTCCTACGAGCAGTACTTC.

The chain uses TRBV6-1 and TRBJ1-2, with TRBD1 matching over 9 bases. The V and J ends lost 2 bases and 2 bases, in that order; junction bases with no gene match: 3. Looked up from germline, CDR1 is MNHNS and CDR2 is SASEGT. This CDR3 has 15 amino acids. The CDR3 DNA reads TGTGCCAGCAGTGAAACGACAGGGGGGAACTATGGCTACACCTTC. As protein: CASSETTGGNYGYTF.

The chain employs TRBV10-3 and TRBJ2-2; 8 nucleotides agree with TRBD1. Per germline, CDR1 ENHRY and CDR2 SYGVKD. V shed 7 bases, J shed 6 bases, and the junction held 4 bases outside the gene matches. This CDR3 spans 13 amino acids. The CDR3 loop reads CAITMTGAGELFF. CDR3 nucleotides: TGTGCCATCACCATGACAGGGGCCGGGGAGCTGTTTTTT.

This clone was detected only once. The chain employs TRBV16 and TRBJ1-5, with a possible D match to TRBD1 (6 bases). There are 13 residues in the CDR3. Germline V lookup: CDR1 KGHSY, CDR2 FQNENV. Trimming removed 5 bases from V and 6 bases from J, with 11 bases in between. This chain's CDR3 is CASSGGWVQPQHF. In DNA, the CDR3 is TGTGCCAGCAGCGGGGGCTGGGTTCAGCCCCAGCATTTT.

This chain links TRBV5-1 with TRBJ2-5; a weak D match, TRBD1 (6 bases). The CDR3 spans 17 residues. CDR1 SGHRS and CDR2 YFSETQ come from the germline V gene. V lost 4 bases and J 4 bases, leaving 23 bases between the germline ends. The CDR3 DNA follows: TGCGCCAGCAGCCCTCGGCACCCAGGGGCAAGTCCAGAGACCCAGTACTTC. Amino acids: CASSPRHPGASPETQYF.

The chain couples TRBV5-1 to TRBJ2-1; weak D call: TRBD2 (7 bases). The germline CDR1 and CDR2 sequences are SGHRS and YFSETQ. V lost 5 bases and J 7 bases, leaving 10 bases between the germline ends. The CDR3 runs to 12 residues. CDR3 in amino acids: CASSEGGNEQFF. For the CDR3, the DNA is TGCGCCAGCAGTGAGGGGGGGAATGAGCAGTTCTTC.

The rearrangement uses TRBV7-2 and TRBJ2-7, with 7 bases matching TRBD2. V shed 8 bases, J shed 3 bases, and the junction held 1 base outside the gene matches. CDR3 size: 11 residues. Germline CDR1 and CDR2: SGHTA and FQGNSA. The chain's CDR3 is CASGRDYEQYF. The CDR3 coding sequence is TGTGCCAGCGGGAGGGACTACGAGCAGTACTTC.

The rearrangement links TRBV19 to TRBJ2-3; 12 bases line up with TRBD2. CDR3 size: 16 residues. CDR1 and CDR2 (germline): LNHDA, SQIVND (reference sequence). The trim removed 3 bases at V and 7 bases at J, leaving 8 bases unmatched. CDR3 in DNA: TGTGCCAGTAGTATTTCTCTAGCGGGAGGGCCATATACGCAGTATTTT. It translates to CASSISLAGGPYTQYF. The full variable domain, with the rest looked up from reference TRBV19 and TRBJ2-3, is DGGITQSPKYLFRKEGQNVTLSCEQNLNHDAMYWYRQDPGQGLRLIYYSQIVNDFQKGDIAEGYSVSREKKESFPLTVTSAQKNPTAFYLCASSISLAGGPYTQYFGPGTRLTVL.

J is TRBJ1-2 and V is TRBV6-6; 10 bases align to TRBD1. Germline CDR1 MNHNY, CDR2 SVGAGI (reference sequence). The junction had 3 bases not matched to a gene; V was cut back by 6 bases and J by 8 bases. CDR3 size: 12 residues. CDR3 sequence (DNA): TGTGCCAGCAGGGGACAGGGGAGAGGCTACACCTTC. The encoded protein is CASRGQGRGYTF.

This chain links TRBV4-1 with TRBJ2-1; 9 nucleotides line up with TRBD2. The CDR3 length is 19 residues. Germline V gives CDR1 MGHRA, CDR2 YSYEKL. V shed 0 bases, J shed 9 bases, and the junction held 18 bases outside the gene matches. CDR3 coding DNA: TGCGCCAGCAGCCAAGATGACCCCCGGGGAGCGGGAGGTCTAAGTGAGCAGTTCTTC. The encoded protein is CASSQDDPRGAGGLSEQFF.